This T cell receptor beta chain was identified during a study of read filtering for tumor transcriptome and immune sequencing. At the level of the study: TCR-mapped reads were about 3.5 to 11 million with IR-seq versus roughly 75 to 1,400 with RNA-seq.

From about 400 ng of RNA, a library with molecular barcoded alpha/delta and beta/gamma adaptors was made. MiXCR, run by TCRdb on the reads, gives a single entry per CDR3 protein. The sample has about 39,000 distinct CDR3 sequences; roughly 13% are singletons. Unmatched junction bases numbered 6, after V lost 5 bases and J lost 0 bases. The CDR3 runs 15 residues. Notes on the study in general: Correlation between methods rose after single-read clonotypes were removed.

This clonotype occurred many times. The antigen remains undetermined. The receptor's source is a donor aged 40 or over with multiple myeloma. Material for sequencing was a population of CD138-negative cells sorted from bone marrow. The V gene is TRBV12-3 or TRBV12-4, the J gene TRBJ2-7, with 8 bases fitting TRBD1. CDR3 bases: TGTGCCAGCAGTAGGACAGGGTTCGGCTCCTACGAGCAGTACTTC. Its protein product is CASSRTGFGSYEQYF.